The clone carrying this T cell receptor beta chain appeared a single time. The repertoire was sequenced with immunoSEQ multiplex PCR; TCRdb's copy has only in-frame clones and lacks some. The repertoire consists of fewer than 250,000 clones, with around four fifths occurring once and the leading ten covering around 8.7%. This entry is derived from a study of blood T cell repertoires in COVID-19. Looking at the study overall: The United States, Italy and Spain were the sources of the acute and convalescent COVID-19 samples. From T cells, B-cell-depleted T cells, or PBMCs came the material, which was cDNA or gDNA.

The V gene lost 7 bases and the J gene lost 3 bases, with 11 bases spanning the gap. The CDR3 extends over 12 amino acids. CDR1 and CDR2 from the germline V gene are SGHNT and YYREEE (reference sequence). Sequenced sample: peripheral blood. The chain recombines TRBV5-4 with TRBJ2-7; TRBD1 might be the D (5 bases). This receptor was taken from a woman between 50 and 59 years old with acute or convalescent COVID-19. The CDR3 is CASGPTDYEQYF. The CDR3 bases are TGTGCCAGCGGACCGACAGACTACGAGCAGTACTTC.